The next 27 T cell receptor beta chains were all read from a single sample in a study of human T cells and chemical hapten exposure. Each CDR3 protein is one row after TCRdb ran MiXCR on the RACE reads. The sample holds more than 80,000 distinct CDR3 sequences, less than 14% seen once. Time point: pre-sensitization, week 0. Treatment meaning: therapeutic diphenylcyclopropenone sensitization with weekly scalp DPC. Sequencing used whole blood, obtained in connection with sensitization to the hapten diphenylcyclopropenone (DPC). These receptors were obtained from a woman aged 55-69 years with alopecia areata. Some clones in this sample may be carry-over from other donors' samples.

This clonotype has ten or more counts. CDR3 sequence reads: CASRLAGGPNSYNEQFF. DNA of the CDR3: TGTGCCAGTAGACTAGCGGGGGGCCCAAACTCCTACAATGAGCAGTTCTTC. The V gene is TRBV7-6, the J gene TRBJ2-1, with TRBD2 identical over 13 bases. V shed 9 bases, J shed 0 bases, and the junction held 8 bases outside the gene matches. The CDR3 spans 17 residues. CDR1 is SGHVS, CDR2 FNYEAQ, per germline.

The count of this clonotype is one. At one end the junction does not follow the germline gene, possibly because of a read error. The V call is TRBV30, the J call TRBJ1-2; D is unclear. The CDR3 totals 13 residues. CDR1 and CDR2 (germline): GTSNPN, SVGIG (reference sequence). The CDR3 sequence is CARSVSYGYGYTF. The CDR3 nucleotides read TGTGCCCGGAGTGTCTCCTACGGGTATGGCTACACCTTC.

This clonotype was detected ten times or more. The V gene is TRBV7-9, the J gene TRBJ1-3, with a weak D call TRBD1 (5 bases). In germline, CDR1 is SEHNR, CDR2 FQNEAQ (reference sequence). This CDR3 has 18 amino acids. V lost 1 base to trimming and J lost 0 bases, with 16 bases between them. CDR3 in amino acids: CASSLGIRRERSGNTIYF. For the CDR3, the DNA is TGTGCCAGCAGCTTAGGAATCCGCAGGGAACGCTCTGGAAACACCATATATTTT.

This clonotype was found many times. J is TRBJ1-2 and V is TRBV5-1; 9 bases line up with TRBD1. Germline V gene data show CDR1 as SGHRS and CDR2 as YFSETQ. V lost 4 bases and J lost 4; bases outside the gene matches: 8. CDR3 size: 15 residues. The CDR3 DNA is TGCGCCAGCAGCGTGGAAACAGGGGGCTCCTATGGCTACACCTTC. Translating gives CASSVETGGSYGYTF. The full variable domain, with the rest looked up from reference TRBV5-1 and TRBJ1-2, is KAGVTQTPRYLIKTRGQQVTLSCSPISGHRSVSWYQQTPGQGLQFLFEYFSETQRNKGNFPGRFSGRQFSNSRSEMNVSTLELGDSALYLCASSVETGGSYGYTFGSGTRLTVV.

This clonotype was found many times. The chain links TRBV6-6 to TRBJ2-5; TRBD1 aligns across 11 bases. The J segment lost 4 bases and the V segment lost 8 bases, leaving 12 bases of the junction unmatched. CDR1 is MNHNY and CDR2 is SVGAGI in the germline V gene (reference sequence). This CDR3 is built from 16 residues. CDR3 amino acids: CASALGQGAPRETQYF. In DNA, the CDR3 is TGTGCCAGCGCCCTAGGACAGGGGGCGCCCCGAGAGACCCAGTACTTC.

This rearrangement joins TRBV5-4 to TRBJ1-5; D is ambiguous. This CDR3 contains 14 residues. V was clipped by 2 bases and J by 3 bases, with 9 bases between them. Looked up from germline, CDR1 is SGHNT and CDR2 is YYREEE (reference sequence). The chain's CDR3 is CASSFRPTNQPQHF. The CDR3 bases are TGTGCCAGCAGCTTTCGCCCCACCAATCAGCCCCAGCATTTT.

This clonotype was detected only a few times. V usage is TRBV20-1 and J usage is TRBJ1-1, with no clear D. This CDR3 contains 12 residues. Per the germline V gene, CDR1 is DFQATT and CDR2 is SNEGSKA (reference sequence). Trimming pared 8 bases from V and 1 base from J, leaving 11 bases between. The CDR3 region is CSTLKENTEAFF. The CDR3 DNA follows: TGCAGTACCCTAAAAGAGAACACTGAAGCTTTCTTT.

This clonotype was seen repeatedly, ten times or more. The rearrangement links TRBV7-6 to TRBJ2-1, with D possibly called TRBD1 or TRBD2 (5 bases each). The CDR3 has 16 residues. Deletions cut 0 bases from V and 4 bases from J, with 13 bases between. Per germline, CDR1 SGHVS and CDR2 FNYEAQ. Written as DNA, the CDR3 is TGTGCCAGCAGCTTAGCGCAGGGTGGGGGATACAATGAGCAGTTCTTC. Translating gives CASSLAQGGGYNEQFF.

The chain recombines TRBV6-5 with TRBJ1-2; D not resolved. V was cut by 2 bases and J by 4 bases, with 8 bases left in between. CDR3 length equals 13 residues. Looked up from germline, CDR1 is MNHEY and CDR2 is SVGAGI. The CDR3 reads CASSYGTSYGYTF. The CDR3 DNA reads TGTGCCAGCAGTTACGGTACCTCCTATGGCTACACCTTC.

The chain has TRBV3-1 and TRBJ2-6, with a possible D match to TRBD2 (5 bases). CDR1 and CDR2 from the germline V gene are LGHDT and YNNKEL (reference sequence). Trimming removed 0 bases from V and 1 base from J, with 7 bases in between. The CDR3 loop spans 16 amino acids. The CDR3 nucleotides read TGTGCCAGCAGCCAAGATTGGAGGTCTGGGGCCAACGTCCTGACTTTC. Residues: CASSQDWRSGANVLTF.

Many counts were recorded for this clonotype. The chain carries TRBV3-1 and TRBJ1-3; D is ambiguous. The CDR3 covers 13 residues. The germline gives CDR1 LGHDT, CDR2 YNNKEL (reference sequence). V lost 0 bases, J lost 11 bases, and 11 bases lay in between. This CDR3 reads CASSQDWRGPIYF. The CDR3 DNA is TGTGCCAGCAGCCAAGATTGGCGGGGTCCCATATATTTT.

This clonotype showed up just a few times. The chain couples TRBV5-1 to TRBJ2-1; TRBD1 aligns across 7 bases. The germline V gene encodes CDR1 SGHRS and CDR2 YFSETQ. The CDR3 runs to 16 residues. V was pared by 3 bases and J by 5 bases, with 11 bases of the junction left unmatched. The CDR3 nucleotides read TGCGCCAGCAGCTACGCCCGGGACAGAGAAAACAATGAGCAGTTCTTC. This sequence encodes CASSYARDRENNEQFF.

Here the CDR3 reads CSVVGQGHTEAFF. The CDR3 region has the DNA TGCAGCGTTGTGGGACAGGGGCACACTGAAGCTTTCTTT. The chain uses TRBV29-1 and TRBJ1-1; TRBD1 agrees at 10 bases. CDR1 and CDR2 (germline): SQVTM, ANQGSEA. The J segment lost 3 bases and the V segment lost 4 bases, leaving 2 bases of the junction unmatched. The CDR3 has 13 residues.

This clonotype has just a few counts. Sequence at one end of the junction differs from germline and may be a read error. The CDR3 nucleotides read TGTGCCAGCAGCGTAGTACCCGTTTCCTCCGAGCAGTACTTC. Translating it yields CASSVVPVSSEQYF. The genes are TRBV9 and TRBJ2-7, with D unresolved. The germline gives CDR1 SGDLS, CDR2 YYNGEE. CDR3 length equals 14 residues.

This rearrangement joins TRBV12-3 or TRBV12-4 to TRBJ1-3; D gene uncertain. Deletions cut 7 bases from V and 0 bases from J, with 7 bases between. The CDR3 extends over 13 amino acids. The CDR3 DNA is TGTGCCAGCAAAGAAGTCTCTGGAAACACCATATATTTT. It codes for CASKEVSGNTIYF.

The V call is TRBV4-2, the J call TRBJ2-3; 7 bases match TRBD2. The V gene end was trimmed by 2 bases and the J gene end by 1 base; junction bases not matched to a gene: 6. Looked up from germline, CDR1 is LGHNA and CDR2 is YNFKEQ. The CDR3 sequence is 16 residues long. CDR3 in amino acids: CASSQRSGEGTDTQYF. CDR3 nucleotide sequence: TGTGCCAGCAGCCAACGGAGCGGGGAGGGCACAGATACGCAGTATTTT.

This clonotype was seen ten or more times. The chain couples TRBV5-1 to TRBJ2-4; 8 nucleotides match TRBD1. The germline CDR1 and CDR2 sequences are SGHRS and YFSETQ. V was pared by 0 bases and J by 1 base, with 3 bases of the junction left unmatched. The CDR3 has 16 amino acids. The CDR3 protein is CASSLAGQVAKNIQYF. Here the CDR3 DNA reads TGCGCCAGCAGCTTGGCGGGACAGGTGGCCAAAAACATTCAGTACTTC.

Many counts were recorded for this clonotype. The J gene is TRBJ2-1, the V gene TRBV3-1; tentative D call: TRBD1 (5 bases). CDR1 and CDR2 from the germline V gene are LGHDT and YNNKEL (reference sequence). The V end was cut by 3 bases, the J end by 3 bases, with 9 bases between. This CDR3 is 14 amino acids long. The CDR3 here is CASSQGPLYNEQFF. As DNA, the CDR3 is TGTGCCAGCAGCCAGGGGCCACTCTACAATGAGCAGTTCTTC.

Only a few counts were recorded for this clonotype. This chain connects TRBV6-5 to TRBJ1-2; 8 positions agree with TRBD1. Per germline, CDR1 MNHEY and CDR2 SVGAGI. V was clipped by 4 bases and J by 5 bases; unmatched bases: 3. The CDR3 is made up of 13 amino acids. DNA of the CDR3: TGTGCCAGCAGTTTGACAGGGGAATATGGCTACACCTTC. Residues: CASSLTGEYGYTF.

CDR3 nucleotide sequence: TGTGCCAGCTCACCGGGCGGGGGGCCCACCTACAATGAGCAGTTCTTC. Translated, it gives CASSPGGGPTYNEQFF. This chain uses TRBV18 with TRBJ2-1, with TRBD2 identical over 8 bases. V lost 3 bases to trimming and J lost 2 bases; unmatched junction nucleotides: 6. The CDR3 totals 16 residues. Germline CDR1 and CDR2: KGHSH and LQKENI. The variable domain in full, with the rest retrieved from reference TRBV18 and TRBJ2-1, is NAGVMQNPRHLVRRRGQEARLRCSPMKGHSHVYWYRQLPEEGLKFMVYLQKENIIDESGMPKERFSAEFPKEGPSILRIQQVVRGDSAAYFCASSPGGGPTYNEQFFGPGTRLTVL.

The chain joins TRBV10-3 to TRBJ2-3; D call uncertain. The germline V gene has CDR1 ENHRY and CDR2 SYGVKD. V was clipped by 0 bases and J by 3 bases, with 16 bases between them. The CDR3 contains 17 residues. CDR3 coding DNA: TGTGCCATCAGTGAGTCCGGTTCTTGGGAATGGACAGATACGCAGTATTTT. Its protein is CAISESGSWEWTDTQYF.

This clonotype was detected a few times. This chain connects TRBV2 to TRBJ1-5, with TRBD1 matching over 11 bases. This CDR3 region has 13 residues. Germline CDR1 is SNHLY and CDR2 is FYNNEI. With V trimmed by 8 bases and J by 6 bases, 3 bases remained unmatched. The CDR3 reads CASGGTGGQPQHF. CDR3 DNA sequence: TGTGCCAGCGGAGGGACAGGGGGTCAGCCCCAGCATTTT. Full variable domain (remainder filled in from reference TRBV2 and TRBJ1-5): EPEVTQTPSHQVTQMGQEVILRCVPISNHLYFYWYRQILGQKVEFLVSFYNNEISEKSEIFDDQFSVERPDGSNFTLKIRSTKLEDSAMYFCASGGTGGQPQHFGDGTRLSIL.

Many counts were recorded for this clonotype. The chain uses TRBV19 and TRBJ1-1; D unresolved. V dropped 0 bases and J dropped 1 base, with 15 bases sitting between them. CDR1 and CDR2 (germline): LNHDA, SQIVND (reference sequence). CDR3 length: 17 residues. CDR3 in amino acids: CASSIDLGSPWNTEAFF. The CDR3 DNA is TGTGCCAGTAGTATAGATCTAGGCAGCCCCTGGAACACTGAAGCTTTCTTT.

The V and J genes are TRBV20-1 and TRBJ2-5, with 9 bases identical to TRBD2. With V trimmed by 5 bases and J by 7 bases, 11 bases remained unmatched. Germline V gene sequence: CDR1 DFQATT, CDR2 SNEGSKA (reference sequence). There are 14 residues in the CDR3. The DNA of the CDR3 is TGCAGTGCTGGAGGGACTAGCCAAAGGGGGACCCAGTACTTC. Its translation: CSAGGTSQRGTQYF.

This clonotype was seen at least ten times. V and J are TRBV20-1 and TRBJ2-1, with 10 nucleotides matching TRBD2. Germline CDR1 DFQATT, CDR2 SNEGSKA (reference sequence). The trim removed 6 bases at V and 4 bases at J, leaving 9 bases unmatched. The CDR3 is 15 residues long. The CDR3 here is CSALPGTSVYNEQFF. The CDR3 DNA reads TGCAGTGCGCTTCCCGGGACTAGCGTGTACAATGAGCAGTTCTTC.

This clonotype was counted at least ten times. The J gene is TRBJ2-7, the V gene TRBV30, with 8 positions matching TRBD1. Germline lookup yields CDR1 GTSNPN and CDR2 SVGIG (reference sequence). The CDR3 has 13 residues. V lost 1 base and J lost 5; bases outside the gene matches: 4. CDR3 coding DNA: TGTGCCTGGAGTGGGCAGACAGGGGACGAGCAGTACTTC. Protein: CAWSGQTGDEQYF.

This clonotype was detected many times. The V call is TRBV20-1, the J call TRBJ1-5; 8 bases align to TRBD1. CDR3 size: 15 residues. The V gene's germline CDR1 is DFQATT and CDR2 SNEGSKA (reference sequence). J lost 1 base, V lost 6 bases, and 8 bases had no gene match. The CDR3, as DNA: TGCAGTGCCACAGGACAGGGCTTGAGCAATCAGCCCCAGCATTTT. Translating it yields CSATGQGLSNQPQHF.